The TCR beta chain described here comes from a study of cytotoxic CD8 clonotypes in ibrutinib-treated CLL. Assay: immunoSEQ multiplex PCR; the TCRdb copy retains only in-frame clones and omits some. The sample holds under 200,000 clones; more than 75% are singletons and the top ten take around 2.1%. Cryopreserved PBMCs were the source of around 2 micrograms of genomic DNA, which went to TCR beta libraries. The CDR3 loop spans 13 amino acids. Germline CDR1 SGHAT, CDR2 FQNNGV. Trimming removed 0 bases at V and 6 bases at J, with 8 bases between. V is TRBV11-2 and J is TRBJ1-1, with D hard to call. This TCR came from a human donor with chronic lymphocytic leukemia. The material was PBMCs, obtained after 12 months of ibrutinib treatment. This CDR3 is CASSLESVAEAFF. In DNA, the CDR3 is TGTGCCAGCAGCTTAGAATCGGTCGCTGAAGCTTTCTTT.